Below are 17 T cell receptor beta chains sequenced from a single sample in a study of OX40 agonist ivuxolimab in advanced cancers. Data came from immunoSEQ multiplex PCR; TCRdb stores just in-frame clones and leaves some out. This table has approximately 15,000 clones, around 90% appearing once. Sequenced material: CD4+ or CD8+ T cells sorted from blood, taken in a trial of the OX40 agonist ivuxolimab. The receptors here all came from an adult with an advanced solid tumor such as melanoma, head and neck, liver or kidney cancer.

V gene TRBV4-3 combines with J gene TRBJ2-7; D call uncertain. Germline lookup yields CDR1 LGHNA and CDR2 YSLEER. The CDR3 is 14 residues long. Trimming removed 4 bases from V and 0 bases from J, with 10 bases in between. Here the CDR3 reads CASSPGLTSYEQYF. CDR3 coding DNA: TGCGCCAGCAGCCCGGGTCTTACCTCCTACGAGCAGTACTTC.

The gene calls are TRBV5-1 and TRBJ2-2; D remains ambiguous. The CDR3 runs 12 residues. Germline CDR1 is SGHRS and CDR2 is YFSETQ. The V gene lost 3 bases and the J gene lost 5 bases, with 5 bases spanning the gap. CDR3 sequence (DNA): TGCGCCAGCAGCTGGCGGACCGGGGAGCTGTTTTTT. It translates to CASSWRTGELFF.

The genes are TRBV13 and TRBJ1-1; no firm D call. The V gene lost 0 bases and the J gene lost 5 bases, with 4 bases spanning the gap. This CDR3 is built from 12 residues. CDR1 PRHDT and CDR2 FYEKMQ come from the germline V gene (reference sequence). The CDR3 DNA follows: TGTGCCAGCAGCTTAGGCCTTACTGAAGCTTTCTTT. Translation: CASSLGLTEAFF.

The J gene is TRBJ2-3, the V gene TRBV9; 7 bases fit TRBD2. The V gene's germline CDR1 is SGDLS and CDR2 YYNGEE. V was pared by 0 bases and J by 2 bases, with 3 bases of the junction left unmatched. This CDR3 has 15 amino acids. CDR3 DNA sequence: TGTGCCAGCAGCGTAGGGCTAGCGGACACAGATACGCAGTATTTT. It codes for CASSVGLADTDTQYF.

This chain connects TRBV7-3 to TRBJ2-7, with D perhaps matching TRBD2 (6 bases). The CDR3 length is 12 residues. Per the germline V gene, CDR1 is SGHTA and CDR2 is FQGTGA. V shed 1 base and J shed 6 bases, with 7 bases lying between them. CDR3 protein: CASSLRGGEQYF. The CDR3 DNA is TGTGCCAGCAGCTTAAGGGGAGGCGAGCAGTACTTC.

This rearrangement joins TRBV4-3 to TRBJ2-7; the D gene is possibly TRBD1 (6 bases). This CDR3 has 15 amino acids. V lost 0 bases, J lost 6 bases, and 15 bases lay in between. Germline assignment: CDR1 LGHNA and CDR2 YSLEER. The CDR3 spells CASSQDRGPWGEQYF. CDR3 nucleotide sequence: TGCGCCAGCAGCCAAGACAGGGGCCCATGGGGCGAGCAGTACTTC.

The chain couples TRBV10-3 to TRBJ2-3, with TRBD2 identical over 9 bases. The V gene end was trimmed by 0 bases and the J gene end by 3 bases; junction bases not matched to a gene: 7. CDR1 and CDR2 (germline): ENHRY, SYGVKD. The CDR3 consists of 17 residues. CDR3 bases: TGTGCCATCAGTGAGTCTAGTCCCACTAGCGGGACAGATACGCAGTATTTT. It translates to CAISESSPTSGTDTQYF.

This chain joins TRBV30 and TRBJ1-3; 10 bases are a match to TRBD1. CDR3 length equals 14 residues. V shed 3 bases and J 6 bases; nucleotides not matched to a gene: 5. CDR1 GTSNPN and CDR2 SVGIG come from the germline V gene (reference sequence). The CDR3 nucleotides read TGTGCCTGGAGCTCGGGACAGGGGATAAACACCATATATTTT. Translating it yields CAWSSGQGINTIYF.

V is TRBV2 and J is TRBJ1-2; perhaps TRBD1 as D (5 bases). V was clipped by 10 bases and J by 10 bases, with 19 bases between them. Germline V lookup: CDR1 SNHLY, CDR2 FYNNEI. The CDR3 sequence is 12 residues long. The CDR3 spells CANMNRTPDYTF. CDR3 bases: TGTGCCAACATGAACAGGACCCCTGACTACACCTTC. The full variable domain, in which reference TRBV2 and TRBJ1-2 provide the parts outside the CDR3, is EPEVTQTPSHQVTQMGQEVILRCVPISNHLYFYWYRQILGQKVEFLVSFYNNEISEKSEIFDDQFSVERPDGSNFTLKIRSTKLEDSAMYFCANMNRTPDYTFGSGTRLTVV.

The V gene is TRBV30, the J gene TRBJ2-3; D unresolved. The V gene lost 1 base and the J gene lost 1 base, with 18 bases spanning the gap. The V gene's germline CDR1 is GTSNPN and CDR2 SVGIG (reference sequence). This CDR3 region has 17 residues. CDR3 in DNA: TGTGCCTGGAGTGCGGACGGATCTTATTGGGGCACAGATACGCAGTATTTT. This codes for CAWSADGSYWGTDTQYF.

The chain couples TRBV9 to TRBJ2-1; TRBD2 matches 9 bases. J lost 7 bases, V lost 0 bases, and 8 bases had no gene match. Germline CDR1 and CDR2: SGDLS and YYNGEE. The CDR3 is made up of 16 amino acids. The CDR3 reads CASSVGAGGPGNEQFF. As DNA, the CDR3 is TGTGCCAGCAGCGTAGGTGCGGGGGGGCCCGGAAATGAGCAGTTCTTC.

This chain's CDR3 is CASSQERSGGAWVDTQYF. Written as DNA, the CDR3 is TGCGCCAGCAGCCAAGAAAGGAGCGGGGGGGCCTGGGTAGATACGCAGTATTTT. The gene calls are TRBV4-1 and TRBJ2-3; 10 nucleotides match TRBD2. The CDR3 is made up of 18 amino acids. The germline V gene has CDR1 MGHRA and CDR2 YSYEKL. The V gene end was trimmed by 0 bases and the J gene end by 5 bases; junction bases not matched to a gene: 11.

Only one count was recorded for this clone. The chain links TRBV20-1 to TRBJ2-5; D unresolved. In germline, CDR1 is DFQATT, CDR2 SNEGSKA (reference sequence). V was clipped by 0 bases and J by 4 bases, with 3 bases between them. There are 11 residues in the CDR3. The CDR3 spells CSARDLETQYF. CDR3 DNA sequence: TGCAGTGCTAGAGATCTAGAGACCCAGTACTTC.

The V call is TRBV5-5, the J call TRBJ1-5; tentatively, D is TRBD1 (5 bases). Germline V CDR1 and CDR2: SGHKS, YYEKEE (reference sequence). This CDR3 spans 14 amino acids. The V end lost 4 bases, the J end lost 9 bases, and 17 bases lay between the germline ends. For the CDR3, the DNA is TGTGCCAGCAGCCCGGACATTCCGCGGCGGCCCCAGCATTTT. This gives the protein CASSPDIPRRPQHF.

The chain is built from TRBV6-4 and TRBJ2-3; 8 positions match TRBD2. CDR3 length: 15 residues. Germline values: CDR1 MRHNA, CDR2 SNTAGT. V lost 3 bases, J lost 0 bases, and 2 bases stayed unmatched. The CDR3 is CASSDGGGSTDTQYF. The CDR3 DNA follows: TGTGCCAGCAGTGATGGCGGGGGGAGCACAGATACGCAGTATTTT.

The chain recombines TRBV30 with TRBJ1-3; TRBD1 is a possible D gene (6 bases). The CDR3 consists of 12 residues. Germline CDR1 and CDR2: GTSNPN and SVGIG (reference sequence). Trimming cost V 6 bases and J 1 base, with 7 bases left between them. The CDR3: CACQGSGNTIYF. In DNA form, the CDR3 reads TGTGCCTGCCAGGGGTCTGGAAACACCATATATTTT.

The chain joins TRBV4-2 to TRBJ1-6, with TRBD1 identical over 9 bases. The V segment lost 1 base and the J segment 7 bases; nucleotides outside the gene matches: 2. Per the germline V gene, CDR1 is LGHNA and CDR2 is YNFKEQ. The CDR3 contains 15 residues. The CDR3: CASSQAGQGNSPLHF. In DNA, the CDR3 is TGTGCCAGCAGCCAAGCGGGACAGGGAAATTCACCCCTCCACTTT.